The 17 T cell receptor beta chains reported below all come from one sample, sequenced in a study of blood T cells in healthy people across ages (dated by TCRdb to 2015 to 2017). The library was built by means of 5' RACE. The data were produced on an Illumina HiSeq 2500. A second PCR of 7 to 11 cycles was run with a J-beta primer mix and a sample-barcoded 5' primer. The public sequencing data were trimmed at Q25 with fastp and processed into clonotypes with MiXCR by TCRdb, which kept only in-frame beta chains. Each record represents a unique CDR3 protein, reported with the most common genes and DNA among its rows. Counted in this sample were hundreds of thousands of distinct CDR3 sequences; roughly three fifths of them appeared once. The biggest ten clones account for roughly 26% of the sample. Sequenced: blood. These TCRs come from a man aged 35-49 years in good health.

This clonotype was picked up a small number of times. This rearrangement joins TRBV12-5 to TRBJ2-2; D is ambiguous. Germline V gives CDR1 LGHNT, CDR2 FRNRAP. Trimming removed 6 bases from V and 1 base from J, with 6 bases in between. The CDR3 consists of 13 residues. CDR3 sequence: CASGHQNTGELFF. CDR3 coding DNA: TGTGCTAGTGGCCATCAGAACACCGGGGAGCTGTTTTTT. The full variable domain, completed using reference TRBV12-5 and TRBJ2-2, is DARVTQTPRHKVTEMGQEVTMRCQPILGHNTVFWYRQTMMQGLELLAYFRNRAPLDDSGMPKDRFSAEMPDATLATLKIQPSEPRDSAVYFCASGHQNTGELFFGEGSRLTVL.

The V call is TRBV6-5, the J call TRBJ2-7, with D possibly matching TRBD1 (6 bases). V shed 5 bases and J shed 4 bases, with 18 bases lying between them. CDR1 is MNHEY, CDR2 SVGAGI, per germline. The CDR3 has 15 residues. The CDR3 region is CASSPQPGTKYEQYF. DNA for the CDR3: TGTGCCAGCAGTCCGCAACCCGGGACAAAGTACGAGCAGTACTTC.

The chain carries TRBV5-6 and TRBJ2-7; D not certain. The CDR3 spans 13 residues. V lost 5 bases, J lost 1 base, and 10 bases lay in between. The germline gives CDR1 SGHDT, CDR2 YYEEEE. The CDR3 is CASRTRISYEQYF. DNA for the CDR3: TGTGCCAGCAGGACAAGAATATCCTACGAGCAGTACTTC.

The gene calls are TRBV2 and TRBJ2-1; 13 bases are shared with TRBD2. The CDR3 totals 16 residues. V was pared by 8 bases and J by 0 bases, with 4 bases of the junction left unmatched. CDR1 and CDR2 (germline): SNHLY, FYNNEI. In DNA form, the CDR3 reads TGTGCCAGCTGGACTAGCGGGAGAATCTCCTACAATGAGCAGTTCTTC. Its translation is CASWTSGRISYNEQFF.

V usage is TRBV6-6 and J usage is TRBJ2-5; maybe TRBD2 (6 bases). Judging by the DNA end, TRBJ2-7 fits better; the J call may be wrong. Germline lookup yields CDR1 MNHNY and CDR2 SVGAGI (reference sequence). The length of the CDR3 is 14 residues. The CDR3 DNA sequence: TGTGCCAGCAGACCGGACGGGAGCTCCTACGAGCAGTACTTC. It encodes CASRPDGSSYEQYF.

The genes are TRBV7-8 and TRBJ1-1, with D perhaps TRBD1 (5 bases). CDR1 and CDR2 from the germline V gene are SGHVS and FQNEAQ. Trimming pared 4 bases from V and 3 bases from J, leaving 12 bases between. The CDR3 is made up of 14 amino acids. The DNA of the CDR3 is TGTGCCAGCAGCTCGACGTTAGGGGACACTGAAGCTTTCTTT. It codes for CASSSTLGDTEAFF.

The chain couples TRBV12-3 or TRBV12-4 to TRBJ2-7; D remains unclear. Judging by the DNA end, TRBJ2-5 fits better; the J call may be wrong. CDR3 length equals 13 residues. This CDR3 reads CASGKRIEETQYF. DNA for the CDR3: TGTGCCAGCGGAAAAAGGATAGAAGAGACCCAGTACTTC.

This clonotype has just a few counts. The chain is built from TRBV20-1 and TRBJ2-7; perhaps TRBD2 as D (6 bases). CDR1 DFQATT and CDR2 SNEGSKA come from the germline V gene (reference sequence). V gave up 1 base and J gave up 1 base, with 14 bases separating them. The CDR3 spans 15 residues. This CDR3 reads CSARGRENPSYEQYF. The CDR3 region has the DNA TGCAGTGCTAGAGGTCGGGAGAATCCTTCCTACGAGCAGTACTTC.

The chain couples TRBV20-1 to TRBJ2-3, with 13 bases that match TRBD2. CDR1 is DFQATT and CDR2 is SNEGSKA in the germline V gene (reference sequence). The CDR3 consists of 14 residues. V dropped 6 bases and J dropped 3; count of bases not matched to a gene: 3. CDR3 nucleotide sequence: TGCAGTGCCAAGGGACTAGCGGGAACAGATACGCAGTATTTT. Its translation: CSAKGLAGTDTQYF.

This clonotype showed up just a few times. The V call is TRBV7-9, the J call TRBJ1-2; weak D call: TRBD1 (5 bases). Germline V gene sequence: CDR1 SEHNR, CDR2 FQNEAQ (reference sequence). CDR3 length: 17 residues. V was shortened by 5 bases and J by 4 bases, with 23 bases between the two germline ends. This chain's CDR3 is CASSRGGLDRAPYGYTF. The CDR3 DNA reads as TGTGCCAGCAGCCGTGGGGGTTTGGACCGGGCACCCTATGGCTACACCTTC.

The V gene is TRBV7-9, the J gene TRBJ2-7, with TRBD1 matching over 10 bases. The CDR3 spans 17 residues. Trimming cost V 5 bases and J 4 bases; bases outside gene matches: 14. Per the germline V gene, CDR1 is SEHNR and CDR2 is FQNEAQ (reference sequence). CDR3 nucleotides: TGTGCCAGCAGCCCCGATGACAGGGGGCTCTTTGGGTACGAGCAGTACTTC. Translated: CASSPDDRGLFGYEQYF.

This clonotype was observed a handful of times. The V and J genes are TRBV28 and TRBJ2-7, with 7 nucleotides matching TRBD1. The CDR3 covers 14 residues. Germline CDR1 MDHEN, CDR2 SYDVKM. V was clipped by 8 bases and J by 0 bases; unmatched bases: 7. CDR3 DNA: TGTGCCAGCCGATTAGGGGGCGCCTCCTACGAGCAGTACTTC. Its translation is CASRLGGASYEQYF.

As regards this clonotype: At one end the junction does not follow the germline gene, possibly because of a read error. V is TRBV27 and J is TRBJ1-1; D gene uncertain. This CDR3 is 15 amino acids long. Germline CDR1 reads MNHEY; CDR2 reads SMNVEV (reference sequence). The CDR3 coding sequence is TGTGCCAGCAGTACCGCCGGAGGGAGGAACACTGAGGCTTTCTTT. Its translation: CASSTAGGRNTEAFF.

The rearrangement joins TRBV25-1 to TRBJ2-7, with a weak D call TRBD1 (5 bases). Trimming stripped 3 bases from V and 2 bases from J, with 14 bases between. The CDR3 has 15 amino acids. CDR1 and CDR2 from the germline V gene are MGHDK and SYGVNS. CDR3: CASSDPIDRPYEQYF. The CDR3 DNA sequence: TGTGCCAGCAGTGACCCAATCGACAGACCCTACGAGCAGTACTTC.

The chain uses TRBV12-3 or TRBV12-4 and TRBJ1-2, with unresolved D. Trimming pared 8 bases from V and 6 bases from J, leaving 19 bases between. CDR3 length equals 14 residues. In DNA, the CDR3 is TGTGCCAGCCGAGTACCCTTGGTTAGGCATGGCTACACCTTC. Protein sequence: CASRVPLVRHGYTF.

This chain joins TRBV7-2 and TRBJ2-3; 15 bases are a match to TRBD2. From germline, CDR1 is SGHTA and CDR2 FQGNSA. CDR3 length: 16 residues. Trimming at V came to 5 bases and at J to 6 bases, leaving 6 bases not matched to a gene. CDR3 loop: CASSHGLAGGGDTQYF. The DNA of the CDR3 is TGTGCCAGCAGCCACGGACTAGCGGGAGGGGGGGATACGCAGTATTTT.

This clonotype showed up just a few times. The V and J genes are TRBV25-1 and TRBJ1-6; TRBD1 matches at 7 bases. J lost 7 bases, V lost 6 bases, and 3 bases had no gene match. Germline V gene sequence: CDR1 MGHDK, CDR2 SYGVNS. There are 13 residues in the CDR3. CDR3 region: CASRQGLNSPLHF. For the CDR3, the DNA is TGTGCCAGCAGACAGGGGTTGAATTCACCCCTCCACTTT.